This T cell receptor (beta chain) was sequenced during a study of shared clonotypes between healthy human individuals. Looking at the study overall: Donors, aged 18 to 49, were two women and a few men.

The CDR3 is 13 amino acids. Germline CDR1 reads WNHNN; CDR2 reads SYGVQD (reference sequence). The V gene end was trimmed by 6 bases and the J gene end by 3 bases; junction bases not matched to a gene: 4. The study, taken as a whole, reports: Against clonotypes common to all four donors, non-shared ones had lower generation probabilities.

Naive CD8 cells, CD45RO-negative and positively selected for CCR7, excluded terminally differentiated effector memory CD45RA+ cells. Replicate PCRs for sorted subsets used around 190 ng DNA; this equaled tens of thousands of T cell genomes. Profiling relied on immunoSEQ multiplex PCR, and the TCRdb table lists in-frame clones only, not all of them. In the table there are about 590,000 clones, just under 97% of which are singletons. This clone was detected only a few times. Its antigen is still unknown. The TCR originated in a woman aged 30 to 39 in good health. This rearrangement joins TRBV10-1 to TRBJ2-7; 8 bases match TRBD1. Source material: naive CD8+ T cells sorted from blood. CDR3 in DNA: TGCGCCAGCAGCGCCGGGACAGGCTACGAGCAGTACTTC. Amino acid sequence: CASSAGTGYEQYF.